A selection of T cell receptor beta chains follows, all from one sample in a study of technical replicates of blood from a handful of donors. Assay: immunoSEQ multiplex PCR; the TCRdb copy retains only in-frame clones and omits some. The sample includes over 50,000 clones, about 91% of them seen just once. The sequencing sample was made of PBMCs. All receptors come from a human donor in good health. Some clones in this sample may be carry-over from other donors' samples. Both conserved end residues are part of each CDR3. The order of the fields is clone size, D gene, J gene, V gene, CDR3 protein, CDR3 DNA. The D gene is left open where the match is weak. Clone size is stated in some rows and not others, as once, few, many or a class when expanded.

>NA|TRBD1|TRBJ1-4|TRBV14
CASSIQHRQGGLFF
TGTGCCAGCAGCATACAACACCGACAGGGGGGACTGTTTTTT
>NA|TRBD2|TRBJ2-2|TRBV5-4
CASSLRTSGNTGELFF
TGTGCCAGCAGCCTTCGGACTAGCGGTAACACCGGGGAGCTGTTTTTT
>NA|NA|TRBJ2-3|TRBV6-6
CASSFDYTTDTQYF
TGTGCCAGCAGTTTTGACTATACCACAGATACGCAGTATTTT
>NA|NA|TRBJ1-5|TRBV6-5
CASSYGGVQPQHF
TGTGCCAGCAGTTACGGGGGGGTTCAGCCCCAGCATTTT
>NA|TRBD1|TRBJ2-7|TRBV30
CAGNRGPYEQYF
TGTGCCGGCAACAGGGGCCCCTACGAGCAGTACTTC
>NA|NA|TRBJ1-1|TRBV10-3
CAISPGTVNTEAFF
TGTGCCATCAGTCCCGGGACTGTGAACACTGAAGCTTTCTTT
>NA|NA|TRBJ2-6|TRBV21-1
CAATSGTEDSGANVLTF
TGTGCCGCTACATCCGGGACAGAAGACTCTGGGGCCAACGTCCTGACTTTC
>NA|TRBD2|TRBJ2-3|TRBV5-1
CASSLALVAGADTQYF
TGCGCCAGCAGCTTGGCCTTGGTAGCGGGGGCGGATACGCAGTATTTT
>once|NA|TRBJ1-1|TRBV15
CATRITGVGSNTEAFF
TGTGCCACCCGTATTACGGGAGTAGGGTCAAACACTGAAGCTTTCTTT
>once|NA|TRBJ2-2|TRBV13
CASSLGGRGNTGELFF
TGTGCCAGCAGCTTAGGCGGGCGGGGGAACACCGGGGAGCTGTTTTTT
>NA|NA|TRBJ2-5|TRBV6-5
CASSLAETQYF
TGTGCCAGCAGTCTCGCGGAGACCCAGTACTTC
>once|NA|TRBJ2-7|TRBV7-8
CASSLSLASREQYF
TGTGCCAGCAGCTTGTCCCTGGCCTCCCGCGAGCAGTACTTC
>NA|NA|TRBJ2-6|TRBV30
CAWSVRSGSGANVLTF
TGTGCCTGGAGTGTAAGATCGGGCTCTGGGGCCAACGTCCTGACTTTC
>NA|NA|TRBJ1-1|TRBV11-1
CASSLGTGAAFF
TGTGCCAGCAGCTTAGGTACTGGAGCAGCTTTCTTT
>NA|NA|TRBJ1-2|TRBV5-1
CASSLVDGNYGYTF
TGCGCCAGCAGCTTGGTCGACGGGAACTATGGCTACACCTTC
>NA|NA|TRBJ2-7|TRBV15
CATSRGAGTYEQYF
TGTGCCACCAGCAGGGGGGCGGGTACCTACGAGCAGTACTTC
>NA|TRBD1|TRBJ1-2|TRBV6-5
CASSFGTGHDGYTF
TGTGCCAGCAGTTTCGGGACAGGGCACGATGGCTACACCTTC
>once|NA|TRBJ2-7|TRBV27
CASSSNREQYF
TGTGCCAGCAGTTCCAACAGGGAGCAGTACTTC
>NA|NA|TRBJ1-2|TRBV30
CAWSVGPAGGGYGYTF
TGTGCCTGGAGTGTAGGACCGGCGGGGGGCGGCTATGGCTACACCTTC
>NA|NA|TRBJ1-6|TRBV6-1
CASSPISGAGSPLHF
TGTGCCAGCAGCCCGATCTCAGGGGCTGGTTCACCCCTCCACTTT
>NA|TRBD2|TRBJ2-5|TRBV19
CASSGAKAGAETQYF
TGTGCCAGTAGTGGGGCTAAAGCGGGGGCAGAGACCCAGTACTTC
>NA|TRBD1|TRBJ2-7|TRBV15
CATSREGGQAYEQYF
TGTGCCACCAGCAGAGAAGGGGGACAGGCCTACGAGCAGTACTTC
>NA|TRBD1|TRBJ1-2|TRBV5-4
CASSPPDRGSGYTF
TGTGCCAGCAGCCCCCCGGACAGGGGATCTGGCTACACCTTC
>NA|TRBD1|TRBJ1-2|TRBV4-3
CASSQAGGYGYTF
TGCGCCAGCAGCCAGGCAGGGGGGTATGGCTACACCTTC
>NA|TRBD2|TRBJ2-1|TRBV4-3
CASSQGSGGAIGNEQFF
TGCGCCAGCAGCCAAGGTAGCGGGGGGGCTATTGGCAATGAGCAGTTCTTC
>few|TRBD1|TRBJ1-1|TRBV5-1
CASSQGVNTEAFF
TGCGCCAGCAGCCAGGGGGTGAACACTGAAGCTTTCTTT
>NA|TRBD1|TRBJ1-5|TRBV30
CACRQGGSNQPQHF
TGTGCCTGCCGACAGGGTGGGAGCAATCAGCCCCAGCATTTT